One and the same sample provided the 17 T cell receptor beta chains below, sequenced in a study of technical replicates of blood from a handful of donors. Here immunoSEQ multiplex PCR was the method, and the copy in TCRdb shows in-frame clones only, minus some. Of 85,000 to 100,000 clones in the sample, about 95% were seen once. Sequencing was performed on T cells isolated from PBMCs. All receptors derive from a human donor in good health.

The CDR3 region is CASSQPQGLDTGELFF. CDR3 sequence (DNA): TGTGCCAGCAGCCAACCCCAGGGGCTAGACACCGGGGAGCTGTTTTTT. This chain connects TRBV4-2 to TRBJ2-2; the D gene is possibly TRBD1 (6 bases). This CDR3 has 16 amino acids. Trimming took 2 bases from V and 3 from J, leaving 13 bases between them. Per the germline V gene, CDR1 is LGHNA and CDR2 is YNFKEQ.

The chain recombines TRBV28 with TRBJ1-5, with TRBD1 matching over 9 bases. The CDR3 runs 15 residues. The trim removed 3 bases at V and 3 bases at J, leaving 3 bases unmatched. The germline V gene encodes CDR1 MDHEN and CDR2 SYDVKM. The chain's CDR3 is CASSLGQGLNQPQHF. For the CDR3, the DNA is TGTGCCAGCAGTTTGGGACAGGGCCTCAATCAGCCCCAGCATTTT.

This chain's CDR3 is CASSPGEGGNQPQHF. DNA of the CDR3: TGTGCCAGCTCACCAGGCGAAGGGGGCAATCAGCCCCAGCATTTT. This sequence joins TRBV18 and TRBJ1-5; possibly TRBD1 for D (5 bases). The germline V and J ends were trimmed by 2 bases and 2 bases, with 10 bases remaining between them. CDR3 length: 15 amino acids. Germline CDR1 is KGHSH and CDR2 is LQKENI.

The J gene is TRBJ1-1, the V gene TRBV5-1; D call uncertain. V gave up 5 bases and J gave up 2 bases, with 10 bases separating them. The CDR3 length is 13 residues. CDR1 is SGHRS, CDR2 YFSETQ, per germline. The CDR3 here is CASRVGGNTEAFF. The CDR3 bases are TGCGCCAGCAGAGTAGGCGGAAACACTGAAGCTTTCTTT.

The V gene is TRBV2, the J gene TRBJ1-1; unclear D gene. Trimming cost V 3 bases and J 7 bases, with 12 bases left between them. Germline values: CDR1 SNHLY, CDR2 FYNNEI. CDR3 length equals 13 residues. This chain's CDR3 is CASSETPRGEAFF. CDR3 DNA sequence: TGTGCCAGCAGTGAGACTCCGCGGGGTGAAGCTTTCTTT. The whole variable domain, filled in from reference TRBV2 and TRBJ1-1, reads EPEVTQTPSHQVTQMGQEVILRCVPISNHLYFYWYRQILGQKVEFLVSFYNNEISEKSEIFDDQFSVERPDGSNFTLKIRSTKLEDSAMYFCASSETPRGEAFFGQGTRLTVV.

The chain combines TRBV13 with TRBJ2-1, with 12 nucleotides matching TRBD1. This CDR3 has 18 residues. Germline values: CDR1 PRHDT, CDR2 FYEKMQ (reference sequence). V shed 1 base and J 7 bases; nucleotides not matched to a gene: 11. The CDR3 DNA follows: TGTGCCAGCAGCTTAGAGGGACAGGGGGCGCCGGGGAGTAATGAGCAGTTCTTC. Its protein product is CASSLEGQGAPGSNEQFF.

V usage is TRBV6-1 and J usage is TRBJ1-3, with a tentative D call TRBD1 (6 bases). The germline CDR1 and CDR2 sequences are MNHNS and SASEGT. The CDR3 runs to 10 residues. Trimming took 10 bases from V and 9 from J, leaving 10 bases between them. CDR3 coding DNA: TGTGCCACGGGACAAGGCACCATATATTTT. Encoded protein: CATGQGTIYF.

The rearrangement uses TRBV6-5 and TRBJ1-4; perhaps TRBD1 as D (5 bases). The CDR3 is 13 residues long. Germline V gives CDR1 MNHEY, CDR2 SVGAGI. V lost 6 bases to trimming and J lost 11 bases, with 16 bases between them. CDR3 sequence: CASSPGAEGKLFF. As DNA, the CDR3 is TGTGCCAGCAGCCCCGGGGCGGAGGGGAAACTGTTTTTT.

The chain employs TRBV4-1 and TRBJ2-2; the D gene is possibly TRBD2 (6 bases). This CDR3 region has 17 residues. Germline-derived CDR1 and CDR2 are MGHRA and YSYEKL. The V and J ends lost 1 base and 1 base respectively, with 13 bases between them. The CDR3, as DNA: TGCGCCAGCAGCCAAGGAGTCGCGGGACTGAACACCGGGGAGCTGTTTTTT. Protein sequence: CASSQGVAGLNTGELFF.

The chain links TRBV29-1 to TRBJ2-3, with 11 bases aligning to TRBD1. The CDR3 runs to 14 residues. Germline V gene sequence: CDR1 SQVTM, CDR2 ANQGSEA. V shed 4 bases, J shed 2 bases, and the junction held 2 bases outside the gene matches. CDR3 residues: CSVAGQGDTDTQYF. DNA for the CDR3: TGCAGCGTTGCGGGACAGGGGGACACAGATACGCAGTATTTT.

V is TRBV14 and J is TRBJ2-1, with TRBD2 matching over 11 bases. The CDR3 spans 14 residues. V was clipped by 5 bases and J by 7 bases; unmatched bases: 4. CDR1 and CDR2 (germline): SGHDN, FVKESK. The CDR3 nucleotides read TGTGCCAGCAGCGTAGCGGGAGGGAGTAATGAGCAGTTCTTC. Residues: CASSVAGGSNEQFF.

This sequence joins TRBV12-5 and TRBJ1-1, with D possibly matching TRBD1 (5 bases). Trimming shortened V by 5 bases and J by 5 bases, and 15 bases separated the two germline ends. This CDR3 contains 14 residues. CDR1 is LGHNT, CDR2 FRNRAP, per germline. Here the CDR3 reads CASGIGGVWTEAFF. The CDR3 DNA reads TGTGCTAGTGGTATTGGGGGGGTGTGGACTGAAGCTTTCTTT. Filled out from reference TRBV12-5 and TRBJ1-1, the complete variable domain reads DARVTQTPRHKVTEMGQEVTMRCQPILGHNTVFWYRQTMMQGLELLAYFRNRAPLDDSGMPKDRFSAEMPDATLATLKIQPSEPRDSAVYFCASGIGGVWTEAFFGQGTRLTVV.

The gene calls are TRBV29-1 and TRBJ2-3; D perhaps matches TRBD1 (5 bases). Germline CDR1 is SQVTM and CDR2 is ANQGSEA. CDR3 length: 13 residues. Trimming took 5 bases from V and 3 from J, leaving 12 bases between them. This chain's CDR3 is CSVLTGQTDTQYF. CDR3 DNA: TGCAGCGTTCTTACTGGACAAACAGATACGCAGTATTTT.

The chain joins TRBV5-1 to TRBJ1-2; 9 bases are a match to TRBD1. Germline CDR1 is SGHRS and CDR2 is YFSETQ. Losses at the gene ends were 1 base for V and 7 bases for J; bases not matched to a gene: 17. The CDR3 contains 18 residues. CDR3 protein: CASSLMSIGGQGLGGYTF. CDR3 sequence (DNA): TGCGCCAGCAGCTTGATGTCGATTGGAGGACAGGGGCTAGGTGGCTACACCTTC.

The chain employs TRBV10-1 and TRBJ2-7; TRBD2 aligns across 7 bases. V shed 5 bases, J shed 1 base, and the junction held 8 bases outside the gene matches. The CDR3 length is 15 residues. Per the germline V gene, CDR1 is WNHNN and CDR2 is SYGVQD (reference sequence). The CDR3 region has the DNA TGCGCCAGCAGTAGCCGGGAGGACCCTTCCTACGAGCAGTACTTC. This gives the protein CASSSREDPSYEQYF.

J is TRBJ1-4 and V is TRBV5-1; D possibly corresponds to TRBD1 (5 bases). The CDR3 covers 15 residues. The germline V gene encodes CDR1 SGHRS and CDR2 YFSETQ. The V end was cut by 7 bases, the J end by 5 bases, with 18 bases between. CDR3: CASQVRGGSNEKLFF. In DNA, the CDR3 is TGCGCCAGCCAGGTTCGGGGGGGATCAAATGAAAAACTGTTTTTT. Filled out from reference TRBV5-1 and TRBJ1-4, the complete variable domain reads KAGVTQTPRYLIKTRGQQVTLSCSPISGHRSVSWYQQTPGQGLQFLFEYFSETQRNKGNFPGRFSGRQFSNSRSEMNVSTLELGDSALYLCASQVRGGSNEKLFFGSGTQLSVL.

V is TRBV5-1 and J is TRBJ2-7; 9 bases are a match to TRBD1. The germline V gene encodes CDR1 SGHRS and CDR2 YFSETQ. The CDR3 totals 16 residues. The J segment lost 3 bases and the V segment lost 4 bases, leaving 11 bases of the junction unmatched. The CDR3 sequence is CASSVLSQGQGYEQYF. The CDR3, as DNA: TGCGCCAGCAGCGTCCTTAGCCAGGGACAGGGCTACGAGCAGTACTTC.